Following are 24 T cell receptor beta chains from one sample sequenced in a study of blood T cells in healthy people across ages. For the second PCR, which ran for roughly 6 to 11 cycles, a sample-barcoded 5' primer and a J-beta primer mix were used. TCRdb ran MiXCR on the 5' RACE reads and lists one entry per CDR3 protein. The table records some 750,000 distinct CDR3 sequences, about a fifth of them present only once. The sequencing sample was made of blood. These TCRs come from a man aged 65 to 85 in good health.

This clonotype turned up a few times. V is TRBV20-1 and J is TRBJ2-5; TRBD2 is a possible D gene (5 bases). Per the germline V gene, CDR1 is DFQATT and CDR2 is SNEGSKA (reference sequence). Trimming cost V 5 bases and J 3 bases, with 16 bases left between them. The CDR3 has 14 residues. The CDR3 reads CSAESPAGEETQYF. The CDR3 coding sequence is TGCAGTGCTGAATCTCCGGCGGGCGAAGAGACCCAGTACTTC.

This clonotype was detected a few times. V gene TRBV24-1 combines with J gene TRBJ2-2; 9 bases agree with TRBD2. The trim removed 7 bases at V and 1 base at J, leaving 0 bases unmatched. Germline V gives CDR1 KGHDR, CDR2 SFDVKD. The CDR3 runs 14 residues. The CDR3 spells CATRTSGNTGELFF. The CDR3 DNA sequence: TGTGCCACCAGGACTAGCGGGAACACCGGGGAGCTGTTTTTT.

The gene calls are TRBV5-1 and TRBJ1-1; D gene unclear. The germline gives CDR1 SGHRS, CDR2 YFSETQ. V lost 0 bases and J 9 bases, leaving 12 bases between the germline ends. The CDR3 has 13 amino acids. The CDR3 here is CASSLGAVWQAFF. The CDR3 DNA is TGCGCCAGCAGCTTGGGGGCCGTATGGCAAGCTTTCTTT.

In its sample, this clonotype was seen a few times. At one end, the junction sequence differs from germline, possibly due to a read error. This sequence joins TRBV7-8 and TRBJ1-2; D possibly corresponds to TRBD1 (5 bases). This CDR3 region has 13 residues. The germline CDR1 and CDR2 sequences are SGHVS and FQNEAQ. The CDR3 DNA sequence: TGTGCCAGCAGCCCGATAACAGGATATGGTTACACCTTC. Amino acid sequence: CASSPITGYGYTF.

The chain couples TRBV18 to TRBJ2-2, with 9 positions matching TRBD1. Germline loops: CDR1 KGHSH, CDR2 LQKENI. J lost 4 bases, V lost 4 bases, and 4 bases had no gene match. The CDR3 runs to 15 residues. This chain's CDR3 is CASSHRQGGTGELFF. The CDR3 coding sequence is TGTGCCAGCTCACACCGACAGGGGGGCACCGGGGAGCTGTTTTTT.

This chain links TRBV3-1 with TRBJ2-4, with D unclear. CDR3 length: 14 residues. V was cut by 4 bases and J by 7 bases, with 14 bases left in between. The germline V gene encodes CDR1 LGHDT and CDR2 YNNKEL (reference sequence). This CDR3 is CASSRELGLNIQYF. CDR3 bases: TGTGCCAGCAGCCGAGAATTGGGTCTGAACATTCAGTACTTC.

In DNA form, the CDR3 reads TGTGCCAGTACCACCGGACAGGGGTCAGATACGCAGTATTTT. Translated, it gives CASTTGQGSDTQYF. V gene TRBV19 combines with J gene TRBJ2-3; 9 bases map to TRBD1. CDR3 size: 14 residues. The J segment lost 4 bases and the V segment lost 7 bases, leaving 6 bases of the junction unmatched. Looked up from germline, CDR1 is LNHDA and CDR2 is SQIVND (reference sequence).

This clonotype appeared a few times. The chain uses TRBV12-3 or TRBV12-4 and TRBJ1-1, with D maybe TRBD1 (6 bases). V was cut by 2 bases and J by 5 bases, with 12 bases left in between. The CDR3 runs to 14 residues. The CDR3 DNA is TGTGCCAGCAGTTTACAGGGGTGGAGGACTGAAGCTTTCTTT. It codes for CASSLQGWRTEAFF.

The sample holds a few counts of this clonotype. The chain joins TRBV14 to TRBJ2-6; D unresolved. The V and J ends lost 2 bases and 0 bases respectively, with 2 bases between them. The CDR3 is 14 residues long. Germline V gene lookup returns CDR1 SGHDN and CDR2 FVKESK. The CDR3 coding sequence is TGTGCCAGCAGCCAATACTCTGGGGCCAACGTCCTGACTTTC. It specifies CASSQYSGANVLTF.

This clonotype was counted at least ten times. The J gene is TRBJ1-3, the V gene TRBV18; 10 bases agree with TRBD1. Germline V lookup: CDR1 KGHSH, CDR2 LQKENI. With V trimmed by 5 bases and J by 2 bases, 9 bases remained unmatched. This CDR3 spans 17 amino acids. CDR3 sequence: CASSTVSGQGPGNTIYF. As DNA, the CDR3 is TGTGCCAGCTCAACCGTCTCGGGACAGGGGCCTGGAAACACCATATATTTT.

The chain is built from TRBV7-2 and TRBJ2-7, with D uncertain. Germline assignment: CDR1 SGHTA and CDR2 FQGNSA. The CDR3 spans 14 residues. V dropped 5 bases and J dropped 4 bases, with 15 bases sitting between them. CDR3 amino acids: CASSTSVTTYEQYV. CDR3 coding DNA: TGTGCCAGCAGCACGAGCGTGACGACTTACGAGCAGTACGTC.

The chain combines TRBV6-1 with TRBJ2-4, with D tentatively TRBD1 (7 bases). The CDR3 is 13 amino acids. CDR1 is MNHNS and CDR2 is SASEGT in the germline V gene. With 4 bases removed from V and 8 bases from J, the gap between germline ends came to 12 bases. CDR3 nucleotide sequence: TGTGCCAGCAGTGGCAGCAGGGGGGACATTCAGTACTTC. Its protein is CASSGSRGDIQYF.

As regards this clonotype: The CDR3 carries no conserved terminal phenylalanine or tryptophan, so it likely arises from a read error. This sequence joins TRBV12-3 or TRBV12-4 and TRBJ1-2; perhaps TRBD1 as D (6 bases). The CDR3 is made up of 13 amino acids. V lost 6 bases and J 7 bases, leaving 15 bases between the germline ends. CDR3 sequence (DNA): TGTGCCAGCAGCGGACAGCCTAAAAGTGGCTACACCGTC. Its translation is CASSGQPKSGYTV.

The rearrangement joins TRBV29-1 to TRBJ1-2; 7 bases map to TRBD1. Germline V CDR1 and CDR2: SQVTM, ANQGSEA. With 6 bases clipped from V and 4 bases from J, the junction kept 8 bases outside the gene matches. This CDR3 region has 13 residues. CDR3 in amino acids: CSVSPDRAYGYTF. The CDR3 coding sequence is TGCAGCGTAAGTCCCGACAGGGCCTATGGCTACACCTTC.

Note on this clonotype: Because the CDR3 is missing its conserved closing phenylalanine or tryptophan, this is likely a read error. The chain couples TRBV20-1 to TRBJ2-1; 8 bases are a match to TRBD2. The CDR3 sequence is 15 residues long. Per the germline V gene, CDR1 is DFQATT and CDR2 is SNEGSKA (reference sequence). Germline trimming cut 6 bases from V and 5 bases from J; bases unmatched to any gene: 12. The CDR3 reads CSAPPGLGTNNEQFL. CDR3 sequence (DNA): TGCAGTGCCCCTCCGGGACTAGGGACCAACAATGAGCAGTTCTTA.

The chain combines TRBV29-1 with TRBJ2-2, with 9 bases fitting TRBD2. Losses at the gene ends were 7 bases for V and 8 bases for J; bases not matched to a gene: 11. Germline assignment: CDR1 SQVTM and CDR2 ANQGSEA. The CDR3 is 14 residues long. The CDR3 DNA sequence: TGCAGCGCCGATCCGAGCGGGGGGAGAGGGGAGCTGTTTTTT. Protein: CSADPSGGRGELFF.

The chain is built from TRBV25-1 and TRBJ2-3; unclear D gene. CDR3 length: 16 amino acids. V shed 6 bases and J shed 2 bases, with 18 bases lying between them. Germline-derived CDR1 and CDR2 are MGHDK and SYGVNS. Written as DNA, the CDR3 is TGTGCCAGCAGCGCCACCGTGGACGGATACACAGATACGCAGTATTTT. It yields the protein CASSATVDGYTDTQYF.

The V gene is TRBV20-1, the J gene TRBJ2-7; D remains unclear. Gene TRBJ2-1 matches the end of the DNA better, so the J call may be wrong. CDR1 and CDR2 (germline): DFQATT, SNEGSKA (reference sequence). This CDR3 region has 12 residues. CDR3 in DNA: TGCAGTGCTAGGCCAAGTGGGAATGAGCAGTTCTTC. Protein product: CSARPSGNEQFF.

This clonotype was observed a handful of times. V usage is TRBV30 and J usage is TRBJ2-7, with TRBD2 matching over 11 bases. The DNA matches TRBJ2-1 better at its end, which makes the J call doubtful. Germline CDR1 reads GTSNPN; CDR2 reads SVGIG (reference sequence). The CDR3 has 14 amino acids. DNA of the CDR3: TGTGCCTGGAGGCCTAGCGGGGGGTACAATGAGCAGTTCTTC. Protein sequence: CAWRPSGGYNEQFF.

The chain combines TRBV6-2 or TRBV6-3 with TRBJ2-1; 7 bases align to TRBD2. The junction had 3 bases not matched to a gene; V was cut back by 3 bases and J by 4 bases. This CDR3 region has 14 residues. Germline values: CDR1 MNHEY, CDR2 SVGEGT. As DNA, the CDR3 is TGTGCCAGCAGTTATACTAGCGTATACAATGAGCAGTTCTTC. Amino acids: CASSYTSVYNEQFF.

This chain links TRBV7-2 with TRBJ2-7, with D possibly TRBD2 on 6 matching bases. The CDR3 has 14 amino acids. The V end was cut by 6 bases, the J end by 2 bases, with 14 bases between. In germline, CDR1 is SGHTA, CDR2 FQGNSA. CDR3 nucleotide sequence: TGTGCCAGCAGTACCGGGGAGGTTCCCTACGAGCAGTACTTC. Protein product: CASSTGEVPYEQYF.

This clonotype was seen only a few times. Its ends do not fully match the called genes, so a read error is possible. The chain is built from TRBV6-1 and TRBJ2-7, with D unresolved. Germline loops: CDR1 MNHNS, CDR2 SASEGT. The CDR3 totals 13 residues. CDR3 nucleotide sequence: TGTGCCAGCAGTGAACCTTTCTCCCACGAGCAGTACTTC. Its translation is CASSEPFSHEQYF.

This chain's CDR3 is CASRTWGGQETQYF. The CDR3, as DNA: TGTGCCAGCAGGACCTGGGGGGGTCAGGAGACCCAGTACTTC. The chain employs TRBV12-3 or TRBV12-4 and TRBJ2-5, with 7 bases lining up with TRBD2. CDR3 length: 14 residues. Unmatched junction bases numbered 9, after V lost 6 bases and J lost 5 bases.

This chain connects TRBV4-1 to TRBJ2-1; 7 bases agree with TRBD2. The CDR3 loop spans 16 amino acids. CDR1 and CDR2 (germline): MGHRA, YSYEKL. Germline trimming cut 0 bases from V and 9 bases from J; bases unmatched to any gene: 11. CDR3 bases: TGCGCCAGCAGCCAAGATTTGGGGGAGGGGATTCTTGAGCAGTTCTTC. Amino acid sequence: CASSQDLGEGILEQFF.